Sequencing of this T cell receptor beta chain was carried out in a study of T cells in Graves' hyperthyroidism and ophthalmopathy. The source material, RNA transcripts, was used to amplify TCR beta CDR3 regions. RT-PCR in the first round (using the HTBI primer set) targeted the TCR CDR3. TCRdb redid the calling of the multiplex PCR reads with MiXCR, one entry per CDR3 protein. The sample consists of approximately 510,000 distinct CDR3 sequences, approximately 48% of them appearing once. Those patients with uncontrolled infection, other autoimmune disease, pregnancy or lactation were excluded. Each diagnosis was grounded in clinical symptoms, serum thyroxine and TRAb, thyroid ultrasound, and orbital computed tomography. The sample holds one count of this clonotype. Its matching antigen is unknown. Points from the study as a whole: Ophthalmopathy was told apart from stable hyperthyroidism by a 13 V-J model. Median prediction lead before ophthalmopathy onset was 6.5 months with the model.

The sequencing sample was made of peripheral blood or thyroid tissue (not recorded which). This TCR derives from an adult woman with Graves' disease, either hyperthyroidism or ophthalmopathy (not recorded which).

CDR3 residues: CASSLGFGTSGRLETQYF. The CDR3 DNA reads as TGCGCCAGCAGCTTGGGGTTCGGGACTAGCGGGAGGCTAGAGACCCAGTACTTC. V usage is TRBV5-1 and J usage is TRBJ2-5; 15 bases map to TRBD2. CDR1 is SGHRS, CDR2 YFSETQ, per germline. This CDR3 has 18 amino acids. J was trimmed by 4 bases and V by 0 bases; bases with no gene match: 7.